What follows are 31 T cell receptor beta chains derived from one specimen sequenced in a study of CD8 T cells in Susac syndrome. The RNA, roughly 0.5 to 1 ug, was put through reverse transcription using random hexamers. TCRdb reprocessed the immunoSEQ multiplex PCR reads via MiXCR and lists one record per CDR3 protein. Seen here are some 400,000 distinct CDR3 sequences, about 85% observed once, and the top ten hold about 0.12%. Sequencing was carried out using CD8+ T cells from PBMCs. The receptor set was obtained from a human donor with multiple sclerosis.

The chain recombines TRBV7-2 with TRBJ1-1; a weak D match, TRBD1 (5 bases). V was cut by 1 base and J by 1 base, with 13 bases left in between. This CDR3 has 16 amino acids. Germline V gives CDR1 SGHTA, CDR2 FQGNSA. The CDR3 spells CASSLGDPTSNTEAFF. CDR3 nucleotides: TGTGCCAGCAGCTTAGGGGACCCAACTTCGAACACTGAAGCTTTCTTT. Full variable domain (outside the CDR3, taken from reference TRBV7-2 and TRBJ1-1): GAGVSQSPSNKVTEKGKDVELRCDPISGHTALYWYRQSLGQGLEFLIYFQGNSAPDKSGLPSDRFSAERTGGSVSTLTIQRTQQEDSAVYLCASSLGDPTSNTEAFFGQGTRLTVV.

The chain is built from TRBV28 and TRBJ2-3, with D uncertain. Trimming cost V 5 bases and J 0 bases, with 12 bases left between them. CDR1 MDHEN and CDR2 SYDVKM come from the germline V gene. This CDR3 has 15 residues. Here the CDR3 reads CASSADGLSTDTQYF. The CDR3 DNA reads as TGTGCCAGCAGTGCGGACGGTTTAAGCACAGATACGCAGTATTTT.

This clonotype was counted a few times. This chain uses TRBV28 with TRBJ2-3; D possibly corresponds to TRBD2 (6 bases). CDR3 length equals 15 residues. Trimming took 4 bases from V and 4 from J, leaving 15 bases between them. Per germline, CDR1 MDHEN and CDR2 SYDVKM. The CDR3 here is CASSSGAGKSDTQYF. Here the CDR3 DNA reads TGTGCCAGCAGTTCCGGGGCGGGAAAATCAGATACGCAGTATTTT.

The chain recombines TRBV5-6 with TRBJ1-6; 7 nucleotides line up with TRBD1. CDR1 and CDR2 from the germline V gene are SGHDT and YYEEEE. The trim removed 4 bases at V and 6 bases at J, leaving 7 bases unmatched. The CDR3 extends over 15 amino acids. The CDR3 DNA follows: TGTGCCAGCAGCCCAGCCAGGGGGGGTAATTCACCCCTCCACTTT. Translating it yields CASSPARGGNSPLHF.

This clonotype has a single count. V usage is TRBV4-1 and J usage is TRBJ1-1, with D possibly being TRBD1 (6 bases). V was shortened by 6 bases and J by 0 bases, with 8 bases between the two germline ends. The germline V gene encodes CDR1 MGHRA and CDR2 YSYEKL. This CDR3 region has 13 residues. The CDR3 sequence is CASRDRMNTEAFF. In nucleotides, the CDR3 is TGCGCCAGCAGGGACAGAATGAACACTGAAGCTTTCTTT.

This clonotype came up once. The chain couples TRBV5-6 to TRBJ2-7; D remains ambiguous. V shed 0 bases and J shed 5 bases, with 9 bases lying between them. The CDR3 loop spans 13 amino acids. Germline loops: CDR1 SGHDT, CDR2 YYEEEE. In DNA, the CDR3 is TGTGCCAGCAGCTTGGGTATGTTGGACGAGCAGTACTTC. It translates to CASSLGMLDEQYF.

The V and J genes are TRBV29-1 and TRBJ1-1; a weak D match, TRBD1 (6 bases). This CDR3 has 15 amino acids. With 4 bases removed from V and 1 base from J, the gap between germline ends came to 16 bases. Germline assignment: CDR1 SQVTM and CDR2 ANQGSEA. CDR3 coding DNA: TGCAGCGTTGTTGATAGGGGGGCACCGAACACTGAAGCTTTCTTT. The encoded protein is CSVVDRGAPNTEAFF.

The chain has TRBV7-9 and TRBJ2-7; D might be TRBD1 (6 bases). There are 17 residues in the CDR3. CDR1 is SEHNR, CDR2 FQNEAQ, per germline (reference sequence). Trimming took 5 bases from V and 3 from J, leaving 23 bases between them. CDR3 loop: CASSAIDPSTGNYEQYF. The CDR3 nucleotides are TGTGCCAGCAGCGCCATAGACCCATCTACAGGGAACTACGAGCAGTACTTC.

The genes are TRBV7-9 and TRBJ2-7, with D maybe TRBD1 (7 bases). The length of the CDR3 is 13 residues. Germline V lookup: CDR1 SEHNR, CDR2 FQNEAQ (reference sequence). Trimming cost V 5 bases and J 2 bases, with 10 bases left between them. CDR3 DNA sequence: TGTGCCAGCAGCGGAGGGACAGCCTACGAGCAGTACTTC. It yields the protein CASSGGTAYEQYF.

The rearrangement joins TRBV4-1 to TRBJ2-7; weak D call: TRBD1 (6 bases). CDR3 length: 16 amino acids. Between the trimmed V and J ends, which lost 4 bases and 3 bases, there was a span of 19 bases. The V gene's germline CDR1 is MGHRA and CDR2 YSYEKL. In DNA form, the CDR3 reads TGCGCCAGCAGCCGACACGACGACAGGAGTCACTACGAGCAGTACTTC. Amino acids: CASSRHDDRSHYEQYF.

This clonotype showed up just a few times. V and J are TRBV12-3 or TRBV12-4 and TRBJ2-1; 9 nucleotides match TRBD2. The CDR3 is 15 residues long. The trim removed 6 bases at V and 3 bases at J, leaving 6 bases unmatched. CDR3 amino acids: CASSSSGEGYNEQFF. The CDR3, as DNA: TGTGCCAGCAGCTCTAGCGGGGAAGGCTACAATGAGCAGTTCTTC.

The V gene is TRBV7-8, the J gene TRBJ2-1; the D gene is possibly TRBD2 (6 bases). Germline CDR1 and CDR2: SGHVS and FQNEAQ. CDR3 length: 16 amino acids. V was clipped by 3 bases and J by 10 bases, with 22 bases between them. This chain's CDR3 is CASSFSAGTPLREQFF. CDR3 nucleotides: TGTGCCAGCAGCTTCTCCGCTGGGACTCCCCTGAGAGAGCAGTTCTTC.

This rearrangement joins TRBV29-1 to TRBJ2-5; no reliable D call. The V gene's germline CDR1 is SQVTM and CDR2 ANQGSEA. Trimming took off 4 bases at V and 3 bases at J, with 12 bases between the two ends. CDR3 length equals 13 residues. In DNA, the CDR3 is TGCAGCGTTGTATTCCAGAATGAAGAGACCCAGTACTTC. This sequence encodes CSVVFQNEETQYF.

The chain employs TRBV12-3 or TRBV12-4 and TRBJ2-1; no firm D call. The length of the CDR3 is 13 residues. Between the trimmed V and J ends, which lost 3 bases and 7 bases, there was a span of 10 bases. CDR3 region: CASSFPGRNEQFF. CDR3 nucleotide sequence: TGTGCCAGCAGTTTCCCGGGCAGAAATGAGCAGTTCTTC.

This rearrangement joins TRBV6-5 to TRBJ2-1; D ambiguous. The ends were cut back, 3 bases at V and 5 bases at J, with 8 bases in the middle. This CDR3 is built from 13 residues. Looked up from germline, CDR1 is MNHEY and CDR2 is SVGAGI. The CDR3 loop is CASSYQSDNEQFF. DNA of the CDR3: TGTGCCAGCAGTTATCAAAGCGACAATGAGCAGTTCTTC.

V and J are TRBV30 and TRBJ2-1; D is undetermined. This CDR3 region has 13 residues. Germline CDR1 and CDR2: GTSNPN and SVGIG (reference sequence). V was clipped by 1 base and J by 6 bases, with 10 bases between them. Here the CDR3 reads CAWSGGLSNEQFF. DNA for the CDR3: TGTGCCTGGAGTGGGGGTCTGAGCAATGAGCAGTTCTTC.

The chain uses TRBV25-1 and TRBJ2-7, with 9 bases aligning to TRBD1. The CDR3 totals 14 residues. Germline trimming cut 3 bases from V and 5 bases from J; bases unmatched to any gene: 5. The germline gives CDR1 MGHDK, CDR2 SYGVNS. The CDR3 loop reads CASSDWDRVNEQYF. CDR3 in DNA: TGTGCCAGCAGTGATTGGGACAGGGTAAACGAGCAGTACTTC.

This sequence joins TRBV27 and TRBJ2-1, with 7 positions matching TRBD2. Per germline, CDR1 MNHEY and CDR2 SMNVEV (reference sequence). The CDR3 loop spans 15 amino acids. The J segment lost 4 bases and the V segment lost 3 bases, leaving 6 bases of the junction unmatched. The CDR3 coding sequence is TGTGCCAGCAGTTTTACCAGCGGGGCATACAATGAGCAGTTCTTC. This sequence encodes CASSFTSGAYNEQFF.

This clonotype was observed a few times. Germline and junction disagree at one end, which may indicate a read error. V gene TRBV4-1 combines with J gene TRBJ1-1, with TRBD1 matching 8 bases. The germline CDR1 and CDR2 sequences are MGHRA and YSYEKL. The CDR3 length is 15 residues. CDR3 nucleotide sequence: TGCGCCAGCAGCCAACAACAGGGGGTGAACGCTGAAGCTTTCTTT. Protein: CASSQQQGVNAEAFF.

This chain's CDR3 is CASSLTEQETQYF. CDR3 in DNA: TGTGCCAGCAGCTTAACGGAACAAGAGACCCAGTACTTC. This sequence joins TRBV7-3 and TRBJ2-5; no reliable D call. This CDR3 is built from 13 residues. Germline V gene lookup returns CDR1 SGHTA and CDR2 FQGTGA. V dropped 0 bases and J dropped 2 bases, with 4 bases sitting between them.

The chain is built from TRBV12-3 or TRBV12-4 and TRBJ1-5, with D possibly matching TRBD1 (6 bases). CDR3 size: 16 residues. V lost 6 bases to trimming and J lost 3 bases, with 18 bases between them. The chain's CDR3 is CASSSLGGEVNQPQHF. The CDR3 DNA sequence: TGTGCCAGCAGCTCCCTCGGGGGCGAGGTCAATCAGCCCCAGCATTTT.

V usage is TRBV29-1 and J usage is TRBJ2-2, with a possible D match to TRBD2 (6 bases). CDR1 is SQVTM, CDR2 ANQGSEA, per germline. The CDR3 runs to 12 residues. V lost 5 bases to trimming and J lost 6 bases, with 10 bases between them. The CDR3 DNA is TGCAGCGTTCGACCGGGGGCCGGGGAGCTGTTTTTT. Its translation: CSVRPGAGELFF.

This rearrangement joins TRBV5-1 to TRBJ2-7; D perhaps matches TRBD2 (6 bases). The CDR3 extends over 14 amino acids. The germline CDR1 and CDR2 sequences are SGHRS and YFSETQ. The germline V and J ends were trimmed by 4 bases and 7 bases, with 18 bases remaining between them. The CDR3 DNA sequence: TGCGCCAGCAGCGGACCGGGACTGGGAGTGGAGCAGTACTTC. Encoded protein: CASSGPGLGVEQYF.

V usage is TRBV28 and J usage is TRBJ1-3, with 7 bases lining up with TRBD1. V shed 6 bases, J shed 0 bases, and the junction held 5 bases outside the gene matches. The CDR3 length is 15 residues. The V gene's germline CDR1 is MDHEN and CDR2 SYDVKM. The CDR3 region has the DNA TGTGCCAGCAGAGTGACAGGGATCTCTGGAAACACCATATATTTT. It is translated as CASRVTGISGNTIYF.

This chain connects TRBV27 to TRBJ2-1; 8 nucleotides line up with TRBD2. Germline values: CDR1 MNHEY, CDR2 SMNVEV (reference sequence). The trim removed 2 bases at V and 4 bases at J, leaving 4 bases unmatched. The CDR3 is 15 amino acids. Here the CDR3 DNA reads TGTGCCAGCAGTTTAGCTAGCGGGTTATACAATGAGCAGTTCTTC. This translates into CASSLASGLYNEQFF.

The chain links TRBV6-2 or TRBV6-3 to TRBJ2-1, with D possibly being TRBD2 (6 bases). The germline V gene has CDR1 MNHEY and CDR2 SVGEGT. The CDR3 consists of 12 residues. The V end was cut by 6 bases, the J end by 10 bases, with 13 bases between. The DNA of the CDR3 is TGTGCCAGCAGCTTACTAGCCGCGGAGCAGTTCTTC. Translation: CASSLLAAEQFF.

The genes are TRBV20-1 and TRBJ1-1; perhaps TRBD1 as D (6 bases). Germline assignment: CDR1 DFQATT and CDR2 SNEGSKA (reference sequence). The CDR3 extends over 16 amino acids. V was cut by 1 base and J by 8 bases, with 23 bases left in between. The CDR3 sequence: CSARAPPDSGAWEAFF. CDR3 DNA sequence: TGCAGTGCTAGAGCCCCTCCGGACAGCGGGGCATGGGAAGCTTTCTTT.

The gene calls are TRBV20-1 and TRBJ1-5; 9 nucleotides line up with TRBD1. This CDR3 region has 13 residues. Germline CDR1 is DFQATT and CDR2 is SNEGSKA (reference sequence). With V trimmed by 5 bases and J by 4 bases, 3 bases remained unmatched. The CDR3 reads CSAWDRVNQPQHF. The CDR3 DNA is TGCAGTGCTTGGGACAGGGTGAATCAGCCCCAGCATTTT.

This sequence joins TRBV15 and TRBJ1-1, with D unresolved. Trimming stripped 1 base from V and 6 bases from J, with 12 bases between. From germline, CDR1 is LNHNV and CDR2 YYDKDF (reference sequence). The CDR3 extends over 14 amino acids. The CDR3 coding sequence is TGTGCCACCAGCAGAGGGTACGGGATCGCTGAAGCTTTCTTT. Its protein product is CATSRGYGIAEAFF. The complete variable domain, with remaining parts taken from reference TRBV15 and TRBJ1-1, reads DAMVIQNPRYQVTQFGKPVTLSCSQTLNHNVMYWYQQKSSQAPKLLFHYYDKDFNNEADTPDNFQSRRPNTSFCFLDIRSPGLGDTAMYLCATSRGYGIAEAFFGQGTRLTVV.

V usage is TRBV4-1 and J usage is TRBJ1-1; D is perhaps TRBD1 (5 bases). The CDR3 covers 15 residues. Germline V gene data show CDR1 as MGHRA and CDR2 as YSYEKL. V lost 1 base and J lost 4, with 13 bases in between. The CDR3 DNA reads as TGCGCCAGCAGCCAAGCCCCCAGGGTAATCACTGAAGCTTTCTTT. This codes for CASSQAPRVITEAFF.

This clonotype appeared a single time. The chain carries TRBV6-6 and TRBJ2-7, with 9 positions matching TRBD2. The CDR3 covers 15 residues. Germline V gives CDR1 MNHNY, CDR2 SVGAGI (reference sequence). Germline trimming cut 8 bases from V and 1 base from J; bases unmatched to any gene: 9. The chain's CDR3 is CASLFSSGVSYEQYF. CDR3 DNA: TGTGCCAGCCTCTTTTCTAGCGGGGTTTCCTACGAGCAGTACTTC.